The clone carrying this T cell receptor (beta chain) was counted between two and nine times. The sample belongs to a study of regulatory T cells in long-lasting Graves disease. Time point of the sample: newly diagnosed GD, antithyroid drugs for less than 3 months. Isolated PBMC RNA provided the starting material for the TCR library. Construction of the TCR beta libraries employed iRepertoire HTBI primers in conjunction with Arm-PCR of CDR3 regions. TCRdb passed the multiplex PCR reads through MiXCR, listing each CDR3 protein once. The repertoire holds 400,000 to 450,000 distinct CDR3 sequences, with about 16% as singletons. The germline V gene has CDR1 LNHNV and CDR2 YYDKDF (reference sequence). The CDR3 extends over 16 amino acids. V was shortened by 0 bases and J by 4 bases, with 12 bases between the two germline ends. The data also belong to a second study, concerning T cells in Graves' hyperthyroidism and ophthalmopathy. This second report adds: Lactation, pregnancy, other autoimmune disease or uncontrolled infection excluded patients.

The sample here was peripheral blood mononuclear cells (PBMCs), taken at new diagnosis, from a patient treated with antithyroid drugs. The chain couples TRBV15 to TRBJ1-4; possibly TRBD1 for D (5 bases). This sequence was found in a woman aged 25 to 39 with Graves disease. CDR3 in DNA: TGTGCCACCAGCAGAGATCCGGGGGGAATTAATGAAAAACTGTTTTTT. Protein product: CATSRDPGGINEKLFF.